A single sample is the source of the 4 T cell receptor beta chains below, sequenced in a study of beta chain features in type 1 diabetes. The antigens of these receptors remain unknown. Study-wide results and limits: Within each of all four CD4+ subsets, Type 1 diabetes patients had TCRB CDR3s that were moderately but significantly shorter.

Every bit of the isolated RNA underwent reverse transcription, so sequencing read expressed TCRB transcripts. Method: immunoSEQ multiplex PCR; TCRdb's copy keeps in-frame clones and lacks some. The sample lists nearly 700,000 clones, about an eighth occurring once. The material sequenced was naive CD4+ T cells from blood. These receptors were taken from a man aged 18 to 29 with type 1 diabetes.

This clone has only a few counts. For the CDR3, the DNA is TGTGCCAGCAGCTGGGGCGACAGGAGGTCTGGGGAGCTGTTTTTT. This codes for CASSWGDRRSGELFF. The chain employs TRBV7-8 and TRBJ2-2, with D possibly matching TRBD1 (6 bases). V dropped 4 bases and J dropped 8 bases, with 17 bases sitting between them. CDR3 length: 15 residues. Germline CDR1 SGHVS, CDR2 FQNEAQ.

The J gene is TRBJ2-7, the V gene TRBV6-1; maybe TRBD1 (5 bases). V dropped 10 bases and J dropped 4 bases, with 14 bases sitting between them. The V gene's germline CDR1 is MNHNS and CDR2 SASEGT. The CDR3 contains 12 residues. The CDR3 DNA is TGTGCCACCTATCAGCAGGGTTACGAGCAGTACTTC. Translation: CATYQQGYEQYF.

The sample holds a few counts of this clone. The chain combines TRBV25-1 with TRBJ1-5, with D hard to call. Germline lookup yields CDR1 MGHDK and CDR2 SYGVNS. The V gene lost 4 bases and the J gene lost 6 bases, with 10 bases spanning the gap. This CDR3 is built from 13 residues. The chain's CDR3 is CASSVGSGQPQHF. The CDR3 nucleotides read TGTGCCAGCAGTGTTGGGTCCGGTCAGCCCCAGCATTTT.

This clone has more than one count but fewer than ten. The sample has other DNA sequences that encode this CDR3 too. The CDR3 nucleotides read TGCAGCGCCGACAGGGGGAACACCGGGGAGCTGTTTTTT. This gives the protein CSADRGNTGELFF. The chain carries TRBV29-1 and TRBJ2-2, with 8 bases matching TRBD1. After removal of 7 bases from V and 1 base from J, the junction contained 2 bases not matched to a gene. In germline, CDR1 is SQVTM, CDR2 ANQGSEA. The CDR3 extends over 13 amino acids.